The 16 T cell receptor beta chains below come from one sample, sequenced in a study of technical replicates of blood from a handful of donors. TCRdb's table, derived via immunoSEQ multiplex PCR, lists solely in-frame clones and lacks some. The top ten clones hold roughly 5% of a sample with 60,000 or so clones, around nine tenths of them seen once. The specimen sequenced was PBMCs. The receptors were gathered from a human donor in good health. Some clones in this sample may be carry-over from other donors' samples.

The rearrangement links TRBV4-2 to TRBJ2-7, with 9 bases lining up with TRBD2. J gave up 4 bases and V 3 bases, and 10 bases lay outside the gene matches. Germline CDR1 and CDR2: LGHNA and YNFKEQ. CDR3 size: 16 residues. The CDR3 protein is CASSHYSGSAAYEQYF. In nucleotides, the CDR3 is TGTGCCAGCAGCCATTATAGCGGGAGTGCCGCGTACGAGCAGTACTTC.

The chain links TRBV7-8 to TRBJ1-2; D remains unclear. The CDR3 length is 13 residues. Deletions cut 1 base from V and 7 bases from J, with 10 bases between. Germline assignment: CDR1 SGHVS and CDR2 FQNEAQ. CDR3 sequence: CASSLDGVAGYTF. The CDR3 DNA reads as TGTGCCAGCAGCTTAGACGGGGTGGCTGGCTACACCTTC.

CDR3 in DNA: TGTGCCAGCAGCAATACAGGGGGAGGAGATGGCTACACCTTC. This codes for CASSNTGGGDGYTF. The chain links TRBV4-2 to TRBJ1-2; 8 nucleotides agree with TRBD1. J lost 6 bases, V lost 5 bases, and 8 bases had no gene match. CDR3 size: 14 residues. The germline CDR1 and CDR2 sequences are LGHNA and YNFKEQ.

This clone was recorded once. The chain combines TRBV5-1 with TRBJ2-3, with D maybe TRBD2 (6 bases). Germline CDR1 SGHRS, CDR2 YFSETQ. The V end lost 0 bases, the J end lost 4 bases, and 9 bases lay between the germline ends. The CDR3 is 14 amino acids. The CDR3, as DNA: TGCGCCAGCAGCTTGGGGGGGGAAGCAGATACGCAGTATTTT. Translated: CASSLGGEADTQYF.

V usage is TRBV5-6 and J usage is TRBJ2-7; D not resolved. Germline V gives CDR1 SGHDT, CDR2 YYEEEE. This CDR3 contains 11 residues. V lost 1 base and J lost 3, with 2 bases in between. The CDR3 is CASSLYYEQYF. The CDR3 DNA reads TGTGCCAGCAGCTTGTACTACGAGCAGTACTTC.

The V call is TRBV7-2, the J call TRBJ2-7; D possibly corresponds to TRBD2 (6 bases). CDR1 is SGHTA, CDR2 FQGNSA, per germline. The CDR3 covers 13 residues. The V and J ends lost 5 bases and 7 bases respectively, with 15 bases between them. The CDR3 is CASSLPPGTEQYF. The CDR3 DNA reads TGTGCCAGCAGCCTACCCCCCGGGACTGAGCAGTACTTC. The entire variable domain, with the rest obtained from reference TRBV7-2 and TRBJ2-7, is as follows: GAGVSQSPSNKVTEKGKDVELRCDPISGHTALYWYRQSLGQGLEFLIYFQGNSAPDKSGLPSDRFSAERTGGSVSTLTIQRTQQEDSAVYLCASSLPPGTEQYFGPGTRLTVT.

This clone was picked up one time. The rearrangement uses TRBV5-6 and TRBJ2-6, with D possibly TRBD1 on 5 matching bases. The germline V and J ends were trimmed by 5 bases and 0 bases, with 6 bases remaining between them. Germline V gives CDR1 SGHDT, CDR2 YYEEEE. The CDR3 extends over 14 amino acids. The CDR3 nucleotides read TGTGCCAGCAGGGGGCGCTCTGGGGCCAACGTCCTGACTTTC. Amino acid sequence: CASRGRSGANVLTF.

The V and J genes are TRBV7-9 and TRBJ1-2; no reliable D call. This CDR3 is built from 11 residues. With 6 bases removed from V and 7 bases from J, the gap between germline ends came to 9 bases. Germline CDR1 SEHNR, CDR2 FQNEAQ (reference sequence). The CDR3 sequence: CASSRGVGYTF. In nucleotides, the CDR3 is TGTGCCAGCAGTCGAGGTGTTGGCTACACCTTC.

The rearrangement links TRBV7-2 to TRBJ2-7; 7 bases fit TRBD1. The length of the CDR3 is 14 residues. Trimming took 5 bases from V and 4 from J; bases not matched to a gene: 8. Germline loops: CDR1 SGHTA, CDR2 FQGNSA. The chain's CDR3 is CASSPQGTVYEQYF. In DNA, the CDR3 is TGTGCCAGCAGCCCCCAAGGGACAGTGTACGAGCAGTACTTC.

The J gene is TRBJ2-3, the V gene TRBV6-1; no firm D call. Looked up from germline, CDR1 is MNHNS and CDR2 is SASEGT. This CDR3 region has 14 residues. The V and J ends lost 2 bases and 7 bases respectively, with 13 bases between them. CDR3 region: CASSESVGGHTQYF. The CDR3 coding sequence is TGTGCCAGCAGTGAATCGGTTGGCGGCCATACGCAGTATTTT.

The rearrangement links TRBV5-6 to TRBJ1-2; TRBD1 matches 9 bases. This CDR3 contains 15 residues. V lost 5 bases to trimming and J lost 0 bases; unmatched junction nucleotides: 5. Germline CDR1 SGHDT, CDR2 YYEEEE. CDR3 region: CASSRTGDTNYGYTF. In nucleotides, the CDR3 is TGTGCCAGCAGTAGGACAGGGGACACTAACTATGGCTACACCTTC. Based on the CDR3 plus reference TRBV5-6 and TRBJ1-2, the full variable domain is DAGVTQSPTHLIKTRGQQVTLRCSPKSGHDTVSWYQQALGQGPQFIFQYYEEEERQRGNFPDRFSGHQFPNYSSELNVNALLLGDSALYLCASSRTGDTNYGYTFGSGTRLTVV.

J is TRBJ1-3 and V is TRBV30; a weak D match, TRBD1 (6 bases). CDR3 length: 14 amino acids. V lost 0 bases and J 2 bases, leaving 8 bases between the germline ends. The V gene's germline CDR1 is GTSNPN and CDR2 SVGIG (reference sequence). The CDR3 DNA reads TGTGCCTGGAGTGTGTCAGGGGCTGGAAACACCATATATTTT. Encoded protein: CAWSVSGAGNTIYF.

The rearrangement joins TRBV30 to TRBJ2-2; 13 bases map to TRBD2. V was clipped by 2 bases and J by 2 bases; unmatched bases: 2. CDR1 and CDR2 from the germline V gene are GTSNPN and SVGIG (reference sequence). The CDR3 runs 16 residues. The CDR3 DNA reads as TGTGCCTGGAGTCCGGGACTAGCGGGAAACACCGGGGAGCTGTTTTTT. As protein: CAWSPGLAGNTGELFF.

V and J are TRBV5-1 and TRBJ1-5, with D possibly matching TRBD1 (5 bases). The CDR3 consists of 15 residues. Trimming stripped 0 bases from V and 1 base from J, with 8 bases between. Germline CDR1 is SGHRS and CDR2 is YFSETQ. The CDR3, as DNA: TGCGCCAGCAGCTTGGCGGGGGTAAGCAATCAGCCCCAGCATTTT. Protein: CASSLAGVSNQPQHF.

The rearrangement uses TRBV5-1 and TRBJ2-1; 8 nucleotides line up with TRBD1. Trimming cost V 0 bases and J 4 bases; bases outside gene matches: 6. CDR1 SGHRS and CDR2 YFSETQ come from the germline V gene. The CDR3 covers 16 residues. The CDR3 DNA reads as TGCGCCAGCAGCTTGGCCGGGACAGGAAGATACAATGAGCAGTTCTTC. It specifies CASSLAGTGRYNEQFF.

The J gene is TRBJ1-2, the V gene TRBV5-6, with a possible D match to TRBD1 (5 bases). V dropped 3 bases and J dropped 8 bases, with 20 bases sitting between them. Germline-derived CDR1 and CDR2 are SGHDT and YYEEEE. The length of the CDR3 is 15 residues. DNA for the CDR3: TGTGCCAGCAGCTCCCGACAGATGACAGTGCAAGGCTACACCTTC. Its protein product is CASSSRQMTVQGYTF. Complete variable domain (other parts from reference TRBV5-6 and TRBJ1-2): DAGVTQSPTHLIKTRGQQVTLRCSPKSGHDTVSWYQQALGQGPQFIFQYYEEEERQRGNFPDRFSGHQFPNYSSELNVNALLLGDSALYLCASSSRQMTVQGYTFGSGTRLTVV.